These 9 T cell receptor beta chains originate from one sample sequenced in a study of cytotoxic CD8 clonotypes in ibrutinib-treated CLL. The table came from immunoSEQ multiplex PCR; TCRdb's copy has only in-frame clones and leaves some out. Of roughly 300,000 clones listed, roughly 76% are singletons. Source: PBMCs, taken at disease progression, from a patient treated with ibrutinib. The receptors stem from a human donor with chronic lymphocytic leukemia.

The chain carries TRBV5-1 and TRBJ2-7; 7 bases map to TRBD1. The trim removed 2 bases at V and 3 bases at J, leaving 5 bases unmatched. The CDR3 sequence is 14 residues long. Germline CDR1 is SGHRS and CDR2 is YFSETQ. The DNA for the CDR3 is TGCGCCAGCAGCTTAGGGGGCTTTGGCTACGAGCAGTACTTC. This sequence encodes CASSLGGFGYEQYF.

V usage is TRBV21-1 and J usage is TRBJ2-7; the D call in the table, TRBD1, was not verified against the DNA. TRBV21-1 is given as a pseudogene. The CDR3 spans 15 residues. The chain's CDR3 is CASSIRDRDIYEQYF. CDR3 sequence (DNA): TGTGCCAGCAGCATCCGGGACAGGGATATTTACGAGCAGTACTTC.

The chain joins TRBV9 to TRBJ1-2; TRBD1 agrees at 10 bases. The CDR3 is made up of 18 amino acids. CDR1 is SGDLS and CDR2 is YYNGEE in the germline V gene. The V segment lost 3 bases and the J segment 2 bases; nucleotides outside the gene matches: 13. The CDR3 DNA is TGTGCCAGCAGCGGGATCCTTCGGGACAGGGGACAGAACTATGGCTACACCTTC. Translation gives CASSGILRDRGQNYGYTF.

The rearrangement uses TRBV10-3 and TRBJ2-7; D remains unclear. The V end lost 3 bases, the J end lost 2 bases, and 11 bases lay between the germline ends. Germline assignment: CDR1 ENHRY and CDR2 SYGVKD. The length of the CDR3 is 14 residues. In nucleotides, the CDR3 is TGTGCCATCAGTGACGGCCAGCGCGCCTACGAGCAGTACTTC. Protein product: CAISDGQRAYEQYF.

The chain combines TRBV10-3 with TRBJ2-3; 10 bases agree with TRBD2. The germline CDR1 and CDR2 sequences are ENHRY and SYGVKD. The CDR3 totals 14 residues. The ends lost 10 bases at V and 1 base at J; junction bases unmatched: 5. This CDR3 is CATRTSGGTDTQYF. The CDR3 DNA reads TGTGCCACCAGGACTAGCGGTGGCACAGATACGCAGTATTTT.

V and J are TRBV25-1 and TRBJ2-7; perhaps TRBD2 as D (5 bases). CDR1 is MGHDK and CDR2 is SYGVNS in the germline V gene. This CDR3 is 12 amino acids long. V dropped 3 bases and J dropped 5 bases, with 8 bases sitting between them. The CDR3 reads CASSESGHEQYF. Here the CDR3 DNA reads TGTGCCAGCAGTGAGAGCGGCCACGAGCAGTACTTC.

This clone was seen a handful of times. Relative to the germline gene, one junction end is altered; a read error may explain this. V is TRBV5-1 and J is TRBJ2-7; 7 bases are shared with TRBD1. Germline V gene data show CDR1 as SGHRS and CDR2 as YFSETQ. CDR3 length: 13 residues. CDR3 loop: CASSSVLQGTGIF. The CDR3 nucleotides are TGCGCCAGCAGCTCGGTACTACAGGGGACCGGGATCTTC. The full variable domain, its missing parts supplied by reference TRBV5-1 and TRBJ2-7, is KAGVTQTPRYLIKTRGQQVTLSCSPISGHRSVSWYQQTPGQGLQFLFEYFSETQRNKGNFPGRFSGRQFSNSRSEMNVSTLELGDSALYLCASSSVLQGTGIFGPGTRLTVT.

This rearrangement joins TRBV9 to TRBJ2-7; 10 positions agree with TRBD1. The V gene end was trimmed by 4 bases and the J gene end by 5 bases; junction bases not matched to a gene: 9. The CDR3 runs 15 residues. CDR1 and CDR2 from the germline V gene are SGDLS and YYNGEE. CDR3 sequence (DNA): TGTGCCAGCAGCCCTCACCGGGACAGGGGCCACGAGCAGTACTTC. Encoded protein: CASSPHRDRGHEQYF.

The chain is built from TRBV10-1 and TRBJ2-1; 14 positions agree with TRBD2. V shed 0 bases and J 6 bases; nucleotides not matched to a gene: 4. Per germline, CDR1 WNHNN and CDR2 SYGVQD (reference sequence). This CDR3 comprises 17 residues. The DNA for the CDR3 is TGCGCCAGCAGTGAGTCGGGACTAGCGGGGGATGGCAATGAGCAGTTCTTC. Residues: CASSESGLAGDGNEQFF.